This T cell receptor beta chain was sequenced for a study of cytomegalovirus exposure and HLA in healthy donors. The ends were cut back, 1 base at V and 8 bases at J, with 5 bases in the middle. CDR1 is SGHAT and CDR2 is FQNNGV in the germline V gene. This CDR3 region has 11 residues. Though nominally healthy at sampling, donors likely had unrecorded immune exposures. The PCR made use of 60 Vbeta and 13 Jbeta primers. This table comes from immunoSEQ multiplex PCR, and its TCRdb copy is limited to in-frame clones, with some not included. The repertoire has 90,000 to 140,000 clones, 70% to 75% of them found once; the top ten carry around 1.2%.

This receptor was obtained from a man aged 40-55 years in good health and CMV-seronegative. This chain links TRBV11-2 with TRBJ1-2; D possibly corresponds to TRBD1 (5 bases). Sequenced input: PBMCs. CDR3 nucleotide sequence: TGTGCCAGCAGCTTAGCAGGGGGCTACACCTTC. Its protein is CASSLAGGYTF.